This TCR beta chain was obtained from a study of identical twins. One entry per CDR3 protein, called by TCRdb with MiXCR from the 5' RACE reads. The sample gives 500,000 to 700,000 distinct CDR3 sequences, just over 7% of which show up once; about 1.6% is in the top ten. The CDR3 covers 15 residues. Germline V CDR1 and CDR2: LGHNA, YNFKEQ. Trimming removed 0 bases at V and 10 bases at J, with 16 bases between. All donors were healthy Caucasians. The same data also contributed to another study, on yellow fever vaccine responses in identical twins.

The sample comprised PBMCs. This receptor was taken from a woman between 18 and 29 years old in good health. V is TRBV4-2 and J is TRBJ2-1; D gene uncertain. CDR3: CASSQDVATPKEQFF. CDR3 DNA sequence: TGTGCCAGCAGCCAAGATGTAGCTACACCTAAAGAGCAGTTCTTC.